A single count supports the clone carrying this T cell receptor beta chain. What it binds is unknown. This sample is part of a study of CD8 T cells in Susac syndrome. The authors negatively isolated CD8+ and CD4+ T cells and FACS-enriched TEMRA cells. The CDR3 extends over 15 amino acids. V was pared by 5 bases and J by 13 bases, with 14 bases of the junction left unmatched. CDR1 SGHTA and CDR2 FQGNSA come from the germline V gene. With random hexamers, reverse transcription was performed on roughly 0.45 to 1 ug of RNA. TCRdb passed the immunoSEQ multiplex PCR reads through MiXCR, listing each CDR3 protein once. The sample consists of roughly 130,000 distinct CDR3 sequences, 90% to 95% of them appearing once. Broader study findings: It was acknowledged in the study that its TCR sequencing and HLA analysis involved a relatively small number of individuals.

This clonotype originated in a human donor with multiple sclerosis. Sequenced sample: CD4+ T cells from PBMCs. The gene calls are TRBV7-2 and TRBJ1-6; 7 bases fit TRBD1. The CDR3 nucleotides are TGTGCCAGCAGCCCAGGGGGGGGGATCCCGGGCCCCCTCCACTTT. Protein sequence: CASSPGGGIPGPLHF.